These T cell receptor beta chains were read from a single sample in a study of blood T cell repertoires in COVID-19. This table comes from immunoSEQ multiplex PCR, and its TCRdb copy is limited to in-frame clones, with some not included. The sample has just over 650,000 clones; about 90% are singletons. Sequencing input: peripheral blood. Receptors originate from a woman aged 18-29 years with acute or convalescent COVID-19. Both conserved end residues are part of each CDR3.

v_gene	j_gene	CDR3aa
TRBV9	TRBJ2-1	CASSVPGLHNEQFF
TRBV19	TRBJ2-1	CASSIPPGAYNEQFF
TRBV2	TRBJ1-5	CASSERDGDQPQHF
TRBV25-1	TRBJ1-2	CASSQGGNYGYTF
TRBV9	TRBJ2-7	CASNIRGLDSEQYF
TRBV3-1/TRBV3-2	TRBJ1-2	CASSQDRTEAYGLYYGYTF
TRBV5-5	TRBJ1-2	CASSLIGAVGYGYTF
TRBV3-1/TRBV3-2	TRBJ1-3	CASSQDRRGKDTIYF
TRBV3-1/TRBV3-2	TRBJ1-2	CASSHLTGTGNGYTF
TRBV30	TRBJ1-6	CAWSRQGGDSPLHF
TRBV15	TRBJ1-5	CATSGRPGQGLRGNQPQHF
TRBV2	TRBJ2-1	CASSEASGGDNEQFF
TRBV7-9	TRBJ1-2	CASIRLGTEGGYTF
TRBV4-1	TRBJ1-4	CASSLRTAEKLFF
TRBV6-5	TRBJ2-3	CASSYGDTWTADTQYF
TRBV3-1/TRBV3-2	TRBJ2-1	CASSQGRKYNEQFF
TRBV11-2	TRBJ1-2	CASSLDRYGYTF
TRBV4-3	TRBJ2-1	CASSQELAGGIYNEQFF
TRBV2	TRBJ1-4	CASSGDTGVYEKLFF
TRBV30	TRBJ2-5	CARSYSVGETQYF
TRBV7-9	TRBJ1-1	CASSDRDSNTEAFF
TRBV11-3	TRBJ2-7	CASSGKFQARAYEQYF
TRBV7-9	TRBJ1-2	CASSQVAGASYGYTF
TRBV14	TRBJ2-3	CASSQAFPQGGDTQYF
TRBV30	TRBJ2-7	CAWSVNSGGFYEQYF
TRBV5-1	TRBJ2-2	CASSFLQTGELFF
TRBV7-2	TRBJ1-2	CASSLDIYGYTF
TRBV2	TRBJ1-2	CASSLRPGGYGYTF
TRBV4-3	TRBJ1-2	CASSQDRGSYTNYGYTF
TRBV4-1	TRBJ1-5	CASSQPSQGASSNQPQHF
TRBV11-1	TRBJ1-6	CASSSGGTPYNSPLHF
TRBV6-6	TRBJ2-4	CASSVTGGLAKNIQYF
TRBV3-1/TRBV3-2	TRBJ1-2	CASSQDEVGGAYGYTF